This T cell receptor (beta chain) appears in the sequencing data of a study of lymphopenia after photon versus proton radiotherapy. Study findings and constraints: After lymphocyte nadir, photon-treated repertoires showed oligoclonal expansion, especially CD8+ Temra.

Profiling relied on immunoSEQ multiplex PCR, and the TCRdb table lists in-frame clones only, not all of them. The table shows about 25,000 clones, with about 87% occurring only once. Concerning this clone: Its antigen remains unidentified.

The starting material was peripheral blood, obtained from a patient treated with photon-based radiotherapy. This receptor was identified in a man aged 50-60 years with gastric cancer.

The CDR3 here is CASSQGLVYEQFF. The CDR3 coding sequence is TGCGCCAGCAGCCAGGGACTAGTCTATGAGCAGTTCTTC. V is TRBV4-3 and J is TRBJ2-1; 8 bases map to TRBD2. There are 13 residues in the CDR3. The junction had 3 bases not matched to a gene; V was cut back by 3 bases and J by 8 bases. Germline CDR1 LGHNA, CDR2 YSLEER.